This entry lists 14 T cell receptor beta chains sequenced from one sample in a study of preoperative IRX-2 immunotherapy in early breast cancer. The repertoire was sequenced with immunoSEQ multiplex PCR; TCRdb's copy has only in-frame clones and lacks some. Found here are tens of thousands of clones, 90% of them singletons; the top ten hold around 9.6%. Regarding treatment: preoperative locoregional IRX-2 cytokine immunotherapy. This specimen was collected from a patient treated with IRX-2 immunotherapy. Receptors were obtained from a human donor with breast cancer.

This chain connects TRBV2 to TRBJ2-3, with 11 nucleotides matching TRBD1. CDR1 and CDR2 (germline): SNHLY, FYNNEI. The CDR3 extends over 15 amino acids. Trimming cost V 6 bases and J 4 bases; bases outside gene matches: 6. The CDR3 region is CASRPDRGRSDTQYF. Written as DNA, the CDR3 is TGTGCCAGCAGACCGGACAGGGGGCGCTCAGATACGCAGTATTTT. Supplemented by reference TRBV2 and TRBJ2-3, the full variable domain reads EPEVTQTPSHQVTQMGQEVILRCVPISNHLYFYWYRQILGQKVEFLVSFYNNEISEKSEIFDDQFSVERPDGSNFTLKIRSTKLEDSAMYFCASRPDRGRSDTQYFGPGTRLTVL.

The chain uses TRBV5-1 and TRBJ2-5, with D possibly TRBD2 on 7 matching bases. CDR1 and CDR2 (germline): SGHRS, YFSETQ. This CDR3 has 15 residues. V was shortened by 5 bases and J by 1 base, with 15 bases between the two germline ends. CDR3 sequence reads: CASSSLRGAQETQYF. CDR3 sequence (DNA): TGCGCCAGCAGTTCCCTTCGGGGGGCCCAAGAGACCCAGTACTTC.

The chain recombines TRBV7-9 with TRBJ1-2; possible D gene TRBD1, 5 bases. V lost 7 bases and J lost 2, with 14 bases in between. The CDR3 loop spans 14 amino acids. Per germline, CDR1 SEHNR and CDR2 FQNEAQ (reference sequence). CDR3 DNA: TGTGCCAGCAACCCCGGGGGGGTAAACTATGGCTACACCTTC. Its protein product is CASNPGGVNYGYTF.

The chain combines TRBV7-2 with TRBJ2-7, with a possible D match to TRBD1 (6 bases). Trimming took 3 bases from V and 4 from J, leaving 19 bases between them. Germline lookup yields CDR1 SGHTA and CDR2 FQGNSA. The CDR3 totals 16 residues. The CDR3 is CASSFGSRGASYEQYF. The CDR3 coding sequence is TGTGCCAGCAGCTTCGGGTCCAGGGGCGCCTCATACGAGCAGTACTTC.

The V call is TRBV10-3, the J call TRBJ1-4, with no clear D. The CDR3 spans 12 residues. The germline V and J ends were trimmed by 2 bases and 8 bases, with 6 bases remaining between them. Germline-derived CDR1 and CDR2 are ENHRY and SYGVKD. The CDR3 here is CAISEEREKLFF. CDR3 coding DNA: TGTGCCATCAGTGAGGAGCGAGAAAAACTGTTTTTT.

CDR3 region: CASSPGGRSNQPQHF. CDR3 coding DNA: TGTGCCAGCAGCCCAGGGGGGCGAAGCAATCAGCCCCAGCATTTT. The J gene is TRBJ1-5, the V gene TRBV7-2, with TRBD1 matching over 7 bases. J lost 1 base, V lost 5 bases, and 5 bases had no gene match. Germline CDR1 SGHTA, CDR2 FQGNSA. The CDR3 length is 15 residues.

The J gene is TRBJ2-1, the V gene TRBV6-1; D is uncertain. The V and J ends lost 6 bases and 8 bases respectively, with 11 bases between them. Germline V gives CDR1 MNHNS, CDR2 SASEGT. The length of the CDR3 is 12 residues. Here the CDR3 DNA reads TGTGCCAGCAGGACCCCATTGGATGAGCAGTTCTTC. It translates to CASRTPLDEQFF.

Comments on this clone: It is likely a read error, because the conserved phenylalanine at the end of the CDR3 is missing. The DNA is omitted, as the CDR3 cannot be located on it reliably, and the CDR3 follows TCRdb's listing. The V call is TRBV2, the J call TRBJ2-4; the table's D call TRBD1 went unverified against the DNA. The CDR3 has 12 amino acids, counting both end residues. Germline loops: CDR1 SNHLY, CDR2 FYNNEI. The CDR3 is CASSEDQGTPFL.

The V and J genes are TRBV4-1 and TRBJ2-7; 7 bases are a match to TRBD1. Germline V gene lookup returns CDR1 MGHRA and CDR2 YSYEKL. Trimming removed 4 bases from V and 5 bases from J; junction bases left unmatched: 11. This CDR3 has 15 amino acids. In DNA form, the CDR3 reads TGCGCCAGCAGCCCCCTACCGACAGGGACCAACGAGCAGTACTTC. This sequence encodes CASSPLPTGTNEQYF.

V is TRBV2 and J is TRBJ1-4; 7 nucleotides align to TRBD1. This CDR3 contains 16 residues. Germline CDR1 reads SNHLY; CDR2 reads FYNNEI. With 8 bases clipped from V and 5 bases from J, the junction kept 14 bases outside the gene matches. The CDR3 spells CASATGTTGRNEKLFF. The CDR3 nucleotides are TGTGCCAGCGCCACGGGGACGACAGGGAGGAATGAAAAACTGTTTTTT.

This chain links TRBV4-3 with TRBJ1-4; weak D call: TRBD1 (5 bases). The CDR3 spans 15 residues. Germline lookup yields CDR1 LGHNA and CDR2 YSLEER. V was cut by 0 bases and J by 12 bases, with 17 bases left in between. The CDR3 DNA reads as TGCGCCAGCAGCCAAGATCCGGGACCAAAAGGGGAACTGTTTTTT. Its translation: CASSQDPGPKGELFF.

The chain recombines TRBV7-6 with TRBJ2-7; D not resolved. Trimming shortened V by 1 base and J by 7 bases, and 11 bases separated the two germline ends. The CDR3 sequence is 13 residues long. The germline V gene has CDR1 SGHVS and CDR2 FNYEAQ. CDR3 nucleotides: TGTGCCAGCAGCTTAGGTCAAACCGGGGAGCAGTACTTC. Its protein product is CASSLGQTGEQYF.

The V call is TRBV7-2, the J call TRBJ2-1; D uncertain. The CDR3 length is 13 residues. Trimming took off 5 bases at V and 4 bases at J, with 9 bases between the two ends. Germline values: CDR1 SGHTA, CDR2 FQGNSA. The CDR3 region has the DNA TGTGCCAGCAGCCCCGGAATATACAATGAGCAGTTCTTC. Its translation: CASSPGIYNEQFF.

This chain links TRBV7-2 with TRBJ2-2; 8 bases match TRBD1. The CDR3 has 15 residues. V shed 0 bases and J 4 bases; nucleotides not matched to a gene: 1. Germline values: CDR1 SGHTA, CDR2 FQGNSA. CDR3 bases: TGTGCCAGCAGCTTAGCAACAGGGGGCACCGGGGAGCTGTTTTTT. The encoded protein is CASSLATGGTGELFF.